This TCR beta chain was sequenced during a study of T cell responses to AZD1222 COVID-19 vaccine. Broader study findings: Without day 14 samples, only post-peak T cell repertoires were studied.

The V gene's germline CDR1 is MNHEY and CDR2 SMNVEV (reference sequence). The CDR3 sequence is 14 residues long. V lost 6 bases to trimming and J lost 6 bases, with 15 bases between them. The protocol was immunoSEQ multiplex PCR, while the TCRdb copy is restricted to in-frame clones and leaves out a portion. The sample records over 100,000 clones, about 91% being singletons. Comments on this clone: As yet, its antigen is unknown.

This sample comprised peripheral blood, obtained on day 0 of AZD1222 vaccination. This receptor was obtained from an adult in good health. The chain joins TRBV27 to TRBJ2-1; the D gene could be TRBD1 or TRBD2 (6 bases each). DNA for the CDR3: TGTGCCAGCAGCCCCTTAGGGGGGAGCAATGAGCAGTTCTTC. It codes for CASSPLGGSNEQFF.